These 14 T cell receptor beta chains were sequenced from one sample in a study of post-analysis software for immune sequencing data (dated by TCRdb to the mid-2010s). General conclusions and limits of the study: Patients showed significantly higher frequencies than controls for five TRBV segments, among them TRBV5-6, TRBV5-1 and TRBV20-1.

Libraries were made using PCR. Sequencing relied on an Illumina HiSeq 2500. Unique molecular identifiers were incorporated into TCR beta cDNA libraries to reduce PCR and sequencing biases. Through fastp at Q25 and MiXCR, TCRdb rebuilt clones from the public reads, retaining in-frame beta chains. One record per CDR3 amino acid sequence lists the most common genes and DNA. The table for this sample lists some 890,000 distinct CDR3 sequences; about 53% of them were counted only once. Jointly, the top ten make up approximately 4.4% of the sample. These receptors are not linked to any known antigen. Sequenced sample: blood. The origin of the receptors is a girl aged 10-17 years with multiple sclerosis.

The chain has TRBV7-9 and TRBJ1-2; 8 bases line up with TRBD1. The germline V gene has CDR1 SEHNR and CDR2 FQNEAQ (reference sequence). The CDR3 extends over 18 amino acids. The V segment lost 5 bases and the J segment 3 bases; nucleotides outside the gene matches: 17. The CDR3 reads CASSALNVGQGAYYGYTF. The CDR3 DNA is TGTGCCAGCAGCGCCCTAAACGTCGGACAGGGAGCATACTATGGCTACACCTTC.

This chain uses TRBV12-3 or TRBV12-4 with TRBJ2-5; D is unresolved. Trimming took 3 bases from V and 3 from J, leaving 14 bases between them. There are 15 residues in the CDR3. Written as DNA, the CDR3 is TGTGCCAGCAGTTTTCGCCTTTCAGAGGAAGAGACCCAGTACTTC. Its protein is CASSFRLSEEETQYF.

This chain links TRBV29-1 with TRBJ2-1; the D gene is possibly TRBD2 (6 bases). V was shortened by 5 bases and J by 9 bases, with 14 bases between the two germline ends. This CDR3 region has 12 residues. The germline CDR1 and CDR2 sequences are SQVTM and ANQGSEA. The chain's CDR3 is CSVSLGGGEQFF. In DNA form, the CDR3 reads TGCAGCGTTTCCCTGGGAGGCGGTGAGCAGTTCTTC.

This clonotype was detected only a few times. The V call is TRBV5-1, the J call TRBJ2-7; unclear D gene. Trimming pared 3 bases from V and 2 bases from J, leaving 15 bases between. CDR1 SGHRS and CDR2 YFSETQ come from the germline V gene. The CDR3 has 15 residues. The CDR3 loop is CASSWVSPRPYEQYF. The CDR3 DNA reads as TGCGCCAGCAGCTGGGTGTCTCCACGGCCCTACGAGCAGTACTTC.

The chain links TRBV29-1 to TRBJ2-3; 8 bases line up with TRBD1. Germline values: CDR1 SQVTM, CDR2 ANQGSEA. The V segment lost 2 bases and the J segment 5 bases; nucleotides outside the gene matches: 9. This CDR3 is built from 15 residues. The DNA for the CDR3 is TGCAGCGTTGAACCCAGACAGGGGCGACTAGATACGCAGTATTTT. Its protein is CSVEPRQGRLDTQYF.

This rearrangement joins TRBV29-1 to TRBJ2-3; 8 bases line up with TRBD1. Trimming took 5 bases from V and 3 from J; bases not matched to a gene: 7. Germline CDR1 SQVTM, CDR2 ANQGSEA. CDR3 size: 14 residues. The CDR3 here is CSVTGQGPTDTQYF. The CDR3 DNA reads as TGCAGCGTTACCGGACAGGGCCCGACAGATACGCAGTATTTT.

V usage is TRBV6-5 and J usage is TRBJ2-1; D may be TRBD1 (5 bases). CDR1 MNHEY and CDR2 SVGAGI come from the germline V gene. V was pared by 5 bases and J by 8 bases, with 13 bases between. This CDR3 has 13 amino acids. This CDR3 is CASSTGRVDEQFF. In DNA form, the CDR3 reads TGTGCCAGCAGTACAGGTCGGGTGGATGAGCAGTTCTTC.

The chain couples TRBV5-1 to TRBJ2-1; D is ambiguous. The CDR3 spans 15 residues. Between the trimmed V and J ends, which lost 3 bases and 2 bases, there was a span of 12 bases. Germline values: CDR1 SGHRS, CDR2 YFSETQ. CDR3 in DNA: TGCGCCAGCAGCTCGACTGGGTCTGCCTACAATGAGCAGTTCTTC. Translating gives CASSSTGSAYNEQFF. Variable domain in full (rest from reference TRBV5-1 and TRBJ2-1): KAGVTQTPRYLIKTRGQQVTLSCSPISGHRSVSWYQQTPGQGLQFLFEYFSETQRNKGNFPGRFSGRQFSNSRSEMNVSTLELGDSALYLCASSSTGSAYNEQFFGPGTRLTVL.

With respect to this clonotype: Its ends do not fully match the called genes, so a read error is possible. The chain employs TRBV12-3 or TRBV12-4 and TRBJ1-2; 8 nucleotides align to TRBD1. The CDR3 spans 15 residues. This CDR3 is CTSRLQGARSYGYTF. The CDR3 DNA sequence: TGTACCAGCAGACTCCAGGGGGCGCGGAGCTATGGCTACACCTTC.

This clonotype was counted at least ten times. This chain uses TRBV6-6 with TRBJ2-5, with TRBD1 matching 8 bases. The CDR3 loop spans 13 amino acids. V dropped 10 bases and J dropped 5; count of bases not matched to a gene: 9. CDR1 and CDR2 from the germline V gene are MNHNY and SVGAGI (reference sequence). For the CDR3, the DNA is TGTGCCACCAGGCAGGGGGCGAAGGAGACCCAGTACTTC. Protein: CATRQGAKETQYF.

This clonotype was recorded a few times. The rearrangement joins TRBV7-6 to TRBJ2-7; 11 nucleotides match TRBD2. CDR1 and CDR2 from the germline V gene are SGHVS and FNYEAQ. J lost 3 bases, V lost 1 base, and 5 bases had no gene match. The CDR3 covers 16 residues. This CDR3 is CASSLVTSGGLYEQYF. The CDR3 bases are TGTGCCAGCAGCTTAGTTACTAGCGGGGGCCTCTACGAGCAGTACTTC.

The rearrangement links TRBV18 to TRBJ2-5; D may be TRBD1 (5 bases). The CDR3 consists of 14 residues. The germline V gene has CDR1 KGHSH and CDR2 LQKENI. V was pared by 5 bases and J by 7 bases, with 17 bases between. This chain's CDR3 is CASSSSQGGPTQYF. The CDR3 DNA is TGTGCCAGCTCATCCTCTCAGGGTGGCCCGACCCAGTACTTC.

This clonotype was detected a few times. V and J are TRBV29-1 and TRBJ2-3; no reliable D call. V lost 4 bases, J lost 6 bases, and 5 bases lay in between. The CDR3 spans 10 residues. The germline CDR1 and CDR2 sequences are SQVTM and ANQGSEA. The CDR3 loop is CSVAGDTQYF. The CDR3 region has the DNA TGCAGCGTTGCTGGGGATACGCAGTATTTT.

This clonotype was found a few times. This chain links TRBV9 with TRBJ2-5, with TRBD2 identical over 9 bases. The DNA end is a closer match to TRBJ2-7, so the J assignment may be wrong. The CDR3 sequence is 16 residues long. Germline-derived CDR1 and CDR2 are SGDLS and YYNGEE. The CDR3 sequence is CASSDQWASGKHEQYF. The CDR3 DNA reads TGTGCCAGCAGCGATCAATGGGCTAGCGGGAAACACGAGCAGTACTTC.